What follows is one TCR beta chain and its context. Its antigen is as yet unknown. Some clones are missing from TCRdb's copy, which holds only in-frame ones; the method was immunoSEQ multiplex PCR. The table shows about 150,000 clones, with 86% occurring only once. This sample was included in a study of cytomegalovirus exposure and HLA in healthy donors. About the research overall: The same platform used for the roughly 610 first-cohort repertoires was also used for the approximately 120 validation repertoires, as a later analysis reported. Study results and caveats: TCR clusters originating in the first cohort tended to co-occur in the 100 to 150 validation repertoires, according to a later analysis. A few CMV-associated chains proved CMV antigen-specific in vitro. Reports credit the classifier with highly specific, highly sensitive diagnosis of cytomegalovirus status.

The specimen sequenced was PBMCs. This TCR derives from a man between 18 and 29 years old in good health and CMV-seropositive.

Here the CDR3 DNA reads TGTGCCAGCACTGAAGGACAGGGCGTCCAAGAGACCCAGTACTTC. Translation: CASTEGQGVQETQYF. The chain recombines TRBV5-8 with TRBJ2-5; 8 positions match TRBD1. There are 15 residues in the CDR3. Losses at the gene ends were 6 bases for V and 1 base for J; bases not matched to a gene: 8. CDR1 and CDR2 (germline): SGHTS, YDEGEE.